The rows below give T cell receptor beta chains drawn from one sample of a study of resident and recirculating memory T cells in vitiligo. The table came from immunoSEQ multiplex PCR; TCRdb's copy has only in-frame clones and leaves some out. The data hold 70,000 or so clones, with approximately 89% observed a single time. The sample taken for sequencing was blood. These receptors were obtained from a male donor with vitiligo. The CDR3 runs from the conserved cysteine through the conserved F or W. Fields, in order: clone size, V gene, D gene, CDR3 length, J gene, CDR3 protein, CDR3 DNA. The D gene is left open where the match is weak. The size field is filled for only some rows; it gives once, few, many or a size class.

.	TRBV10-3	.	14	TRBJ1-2	CAISESQGSYGYTF	TGTGCCATCAGTGAAAGTCAGGGTAGCTATGGCTACACCTTC
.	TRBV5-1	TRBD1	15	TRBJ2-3	CASSFQGARGDTQYF	TGCGCCAGCAGCTTTCAGGGGGCGCGGGGAGATACGCAGTATTTT
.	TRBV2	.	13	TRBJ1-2	CASSGEEFGGYTF	TGTGCCAGCAGTGGAGAGGAATTCGGGGGCTACACCTTC
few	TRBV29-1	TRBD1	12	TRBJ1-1	CSVELGGPEAFF	TGCAGCGTTGAACTAGGGGGCCCTGAAGCTTTCTTT
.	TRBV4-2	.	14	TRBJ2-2	CASSQDRTTGELFF	TGTGCCAGCAGCCAAGATAGGACAACCGGGGAGCTGTTTTTT
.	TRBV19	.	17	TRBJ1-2	CAVSPRGPTQLNYGYTF	TGTGCCGTAAGTCCGCGGGGCCCTACACAGTTAAACTATGGCTACACCTTC
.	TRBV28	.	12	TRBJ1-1	CASSFGWTEAFF	TGTGCCAGCAGTTTCGGTTGGACTGAAGCTTTCTTT
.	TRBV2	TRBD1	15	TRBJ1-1	CASSGRQGVRTEAFF	TGTGCCAGCAGTGGTCGACAGGGAGTGAGGACTGAAGCTTTCTTT
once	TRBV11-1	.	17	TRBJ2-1	CASSLGRGQREYNEQFF	TGTGCCAGCAGCTTAGGTCGAGGGCAGAGAGAGTACAATGAGCAGTTCTTC
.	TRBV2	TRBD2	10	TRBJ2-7	CASSGEGLAF	TGTGCCAGCAGTGGAGAGGGACTAGCATTC
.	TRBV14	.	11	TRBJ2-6	CASSSSNVLTF	TGTGCCAGCAGCTCCTCCAACGTCCTGACTTTC
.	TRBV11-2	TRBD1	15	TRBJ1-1	CASSLYETGEAEAFF	TGTGCCAGCAGCTTATACGAAACAGGGGAGGCTGAAGCTTTCTTT
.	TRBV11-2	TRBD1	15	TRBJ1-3	CASSRDRASGNTIYF	TGTGCCAGCAGCCGGGACAGGGCATCTGGAAACACCATATATTTT
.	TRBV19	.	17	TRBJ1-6	CASSGYLKGGLDSPLHF	TGTGCCAGTAGTGGCTACCTAAAGGGAGGGCTTGATTCACCCCTCCACTTT
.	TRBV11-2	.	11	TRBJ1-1	CASSSLEEAFF	TGTGCCAGCAGCTCACTCGAAGAAGCTTTCTTT
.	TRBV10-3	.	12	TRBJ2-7	CAISDQSYEQYF	TGTGCCATCAGTGACCAGTCCTACGAGCAGTACTTC